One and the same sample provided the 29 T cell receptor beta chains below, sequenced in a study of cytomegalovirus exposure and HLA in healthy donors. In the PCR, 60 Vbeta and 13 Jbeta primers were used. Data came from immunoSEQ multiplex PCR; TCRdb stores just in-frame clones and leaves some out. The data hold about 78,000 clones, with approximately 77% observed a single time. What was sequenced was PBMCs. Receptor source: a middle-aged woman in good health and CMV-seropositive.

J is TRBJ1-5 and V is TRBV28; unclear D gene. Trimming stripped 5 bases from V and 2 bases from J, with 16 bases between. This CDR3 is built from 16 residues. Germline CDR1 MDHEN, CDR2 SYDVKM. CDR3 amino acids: CASSTGGSARNQPQHF. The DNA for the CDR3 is TGTGCCAGCAGTACCGGAGGTTCGGCACGCAATCAGCCCCAGCATTTT.

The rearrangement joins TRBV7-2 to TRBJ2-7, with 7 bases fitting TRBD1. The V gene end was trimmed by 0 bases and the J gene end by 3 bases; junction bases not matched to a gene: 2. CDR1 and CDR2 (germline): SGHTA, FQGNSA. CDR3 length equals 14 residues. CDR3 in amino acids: CASSLARTGYEQYF. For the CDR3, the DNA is TGTGCCAGCAGCTTAGCGAGGACAGGCTACGAGCAGTACTTC. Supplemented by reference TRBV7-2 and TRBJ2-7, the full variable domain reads GAGVSQSPSNKVTEKGKDVELRCDPISGHTALYWYRQSLGQGLEFLIYFQGNSAPDKSGLPSDRFSAERTGGSVSTLTIQRTQQEDSAVYLCASSLARTGYEQYFGPGTRLTVT.

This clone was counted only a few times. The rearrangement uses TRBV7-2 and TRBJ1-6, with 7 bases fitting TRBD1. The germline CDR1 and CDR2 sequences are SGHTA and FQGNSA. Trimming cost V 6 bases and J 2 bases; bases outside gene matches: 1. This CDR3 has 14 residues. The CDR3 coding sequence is TGTGCCAGCAGGGGACAGACCTATAATTCACCCCTCCACTTT. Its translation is CASRGQTYNSPLHF.

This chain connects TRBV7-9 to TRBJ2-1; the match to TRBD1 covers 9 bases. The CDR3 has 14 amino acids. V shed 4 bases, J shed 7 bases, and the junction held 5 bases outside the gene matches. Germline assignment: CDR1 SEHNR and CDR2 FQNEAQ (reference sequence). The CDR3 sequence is CASSWGQGVNEQFF. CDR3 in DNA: TGTGCCAGCAGCTGGGGACAGGGAGTGAATGAGCAGTTCTTC.

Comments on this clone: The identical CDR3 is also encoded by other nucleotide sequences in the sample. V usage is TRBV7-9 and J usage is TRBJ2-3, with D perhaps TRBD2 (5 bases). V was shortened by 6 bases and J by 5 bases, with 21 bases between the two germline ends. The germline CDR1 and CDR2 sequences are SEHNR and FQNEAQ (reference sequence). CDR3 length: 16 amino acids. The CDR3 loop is CASSTNQRGSIDTQYF. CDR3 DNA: TGTGCCAGCAGTACGAACCAGCGTGGGAGTATAGATACGCAGTATTTT.

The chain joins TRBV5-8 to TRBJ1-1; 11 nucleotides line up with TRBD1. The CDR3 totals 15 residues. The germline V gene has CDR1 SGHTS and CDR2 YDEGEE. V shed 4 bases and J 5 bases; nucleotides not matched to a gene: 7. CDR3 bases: TGTGCCAGCAGCAAGGGACAGGGGGATAGGACTGAAGCTTTCTTT. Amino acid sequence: CASSKGQGDRTEAFF.

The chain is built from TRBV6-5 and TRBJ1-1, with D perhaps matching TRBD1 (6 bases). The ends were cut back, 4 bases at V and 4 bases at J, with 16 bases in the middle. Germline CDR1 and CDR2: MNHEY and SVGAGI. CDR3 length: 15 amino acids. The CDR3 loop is CASSSPQGWGTEAFF. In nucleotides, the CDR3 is TGTGCCAGCAGTTCTCCACAGGGATGGGGCACTGAAGCTTTCTTT.

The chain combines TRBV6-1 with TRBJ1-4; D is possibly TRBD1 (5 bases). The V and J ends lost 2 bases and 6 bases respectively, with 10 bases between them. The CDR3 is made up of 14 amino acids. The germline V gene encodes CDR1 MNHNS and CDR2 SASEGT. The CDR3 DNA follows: TGTGCCAGCAGTGAACAGGGCTCGGATGAAAAACTGTTTTTT. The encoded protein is CASSEQGSDEKLFF.

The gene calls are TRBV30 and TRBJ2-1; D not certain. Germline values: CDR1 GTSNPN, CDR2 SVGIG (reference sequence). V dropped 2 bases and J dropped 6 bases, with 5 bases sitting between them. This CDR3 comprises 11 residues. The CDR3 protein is CAWSTSNEQFF. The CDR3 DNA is TGTGCCTGGAGTACCAGCAATGAGCAGTTCTTC.

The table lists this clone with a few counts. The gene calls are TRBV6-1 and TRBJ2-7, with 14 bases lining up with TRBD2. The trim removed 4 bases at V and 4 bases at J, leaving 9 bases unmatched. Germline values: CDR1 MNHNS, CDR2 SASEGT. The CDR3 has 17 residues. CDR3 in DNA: TGTGCCAGCAGTGCGATTGGGACTAGCGGGAGTAGATACGAGCAGTACTTC. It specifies CASSAIGTSGSRYEQYF.

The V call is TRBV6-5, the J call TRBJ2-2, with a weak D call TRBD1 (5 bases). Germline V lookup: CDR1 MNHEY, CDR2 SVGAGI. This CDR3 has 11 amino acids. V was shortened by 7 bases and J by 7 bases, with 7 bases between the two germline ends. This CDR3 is CASMGRGELFF. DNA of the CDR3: TGTGCCAGCATGGGGCGCGGGGAGCTGTTTTTT.

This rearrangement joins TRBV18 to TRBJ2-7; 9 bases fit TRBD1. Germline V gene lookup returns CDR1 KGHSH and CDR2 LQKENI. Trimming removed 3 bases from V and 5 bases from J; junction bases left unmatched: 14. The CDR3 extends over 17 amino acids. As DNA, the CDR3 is TGTGCCAGCTCACCCCCAAAAGGACAGGGGCAGTTGGACGAGCAGTACTTC. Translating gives CASSPPKGQGQLDEQYF. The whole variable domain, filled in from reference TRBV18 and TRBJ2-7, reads NAGVMQNPRHLVRRRGQEARLRCSPMKGHSHVYWYRQLPEEGLKFMVYLQKENIIDESGMPKERFSAEFPKEGPSILRIQQVVRGDSAAYFCASSPPKGQGQLDEQYFGPGTRLTVT.

DNA of the CDR3: TGTGCCAGCAGCTTGGACGGTAGCGGACACAATGAGCAGTTCTTC. Translated: CASSLDGSGHNEQFF. The V and J genes are TRBV5-6 and TRBJ2-1; D possibly corresponds to TRBD2 (6 bases). Germline V lookup: CDR1 SGHDT, CDR2 YYEEEE. The CDR3 has 15 amino acids. V dropped 0 bases and J dropped 5 bases, with 12 bases sitting between them.

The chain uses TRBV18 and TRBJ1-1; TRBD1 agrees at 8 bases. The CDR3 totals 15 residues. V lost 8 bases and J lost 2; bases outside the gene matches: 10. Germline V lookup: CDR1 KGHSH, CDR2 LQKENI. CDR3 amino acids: CASASRDRRNTEAFF. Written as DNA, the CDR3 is TGTGCCAGCGCGTCGAGGGACAGGCGAAACACTGAAGCTTTCTTT.

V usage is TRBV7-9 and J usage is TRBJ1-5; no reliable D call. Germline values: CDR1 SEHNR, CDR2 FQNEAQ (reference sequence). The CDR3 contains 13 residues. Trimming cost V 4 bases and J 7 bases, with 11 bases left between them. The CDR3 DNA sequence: TGTGCCAGCAGCTCCGAGACCGGGCAGCCCCAGCATTTT. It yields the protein CASSSETGQPQHF.

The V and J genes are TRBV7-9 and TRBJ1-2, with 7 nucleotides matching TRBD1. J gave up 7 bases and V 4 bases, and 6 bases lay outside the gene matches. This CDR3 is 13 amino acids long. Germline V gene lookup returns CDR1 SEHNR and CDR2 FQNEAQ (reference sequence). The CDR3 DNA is TGTGCCAGCAGCTCCTTACAGGGGTTTGGCTACACCTTC. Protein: CASSSLQGFGYTF. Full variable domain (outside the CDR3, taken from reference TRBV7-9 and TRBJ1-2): DTGVSQNPRHKITKRGQNVTFRCDPISEHNRLYWYRQTLGQGPEFLTYFQNEAQLEKSRLLSDRFSAERPKGSFSTLEIQRTEQGDSAMYLCASSSLQGFGYTFGSGTRLTVV.

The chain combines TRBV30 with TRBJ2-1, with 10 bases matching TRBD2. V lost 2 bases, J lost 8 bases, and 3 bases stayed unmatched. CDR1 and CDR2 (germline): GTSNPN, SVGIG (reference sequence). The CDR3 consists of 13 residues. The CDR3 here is CAWSSLAGDEQFF. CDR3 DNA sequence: TGTGCCTGGAGTAGCCTAGCGGGGGATGAGCAGTTCTTC.

The CDR3 DNA is TGTGCCAGTATAAGGGGGGGGAGCAATCAGCCCCAGCATTTT. It codes for CASIRGGSNQPQHF. This sequence joins TRBV28 and TRBJ1-5; D may be TRBD1 (6 bases). The CDR3 runs to 14 residues. V lost 9 bases, J lost 1 base, and 13 bases lay in between. Germline lookup yields CDR1 MDHEN and CDR2 SYDVKM.

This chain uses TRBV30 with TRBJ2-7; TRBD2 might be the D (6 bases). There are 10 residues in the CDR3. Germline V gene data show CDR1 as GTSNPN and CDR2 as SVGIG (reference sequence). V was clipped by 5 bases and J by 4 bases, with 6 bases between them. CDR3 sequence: CAWGGYEQYF. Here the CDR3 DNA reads TGTGCCTGGGGGGGGTACGAGCAGTACTTC. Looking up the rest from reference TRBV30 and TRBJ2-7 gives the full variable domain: SQTIHQWPATLVQPVGSPLSLECTVEGTSNPNLYWYRQAAGRGLQLLFYSVGIGQISSEVPQNLSASRPQDRQFILSSKKLLLSDSGFYLCAWGGYEQYFGPGTRLTVT.

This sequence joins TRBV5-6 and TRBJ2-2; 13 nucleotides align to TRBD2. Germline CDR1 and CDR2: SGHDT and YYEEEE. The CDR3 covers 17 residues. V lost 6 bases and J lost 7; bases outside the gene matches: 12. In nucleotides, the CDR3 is TGTGCCAGCACCTTTAGGGGACTAGCGGGGCCCATCGGGGAGCTGTTTTTT. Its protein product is CASTFRGLAGPIGELFF.

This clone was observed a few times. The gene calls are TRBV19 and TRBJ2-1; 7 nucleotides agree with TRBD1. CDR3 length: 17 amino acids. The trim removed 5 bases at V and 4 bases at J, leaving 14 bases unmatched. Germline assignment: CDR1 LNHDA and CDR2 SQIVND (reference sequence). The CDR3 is CASSRSAGQTGYNEQFF. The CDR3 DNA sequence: TGTGCCAGTAGTCGATCAGCTGGACAGACAGGGTACAATGAGCAGTTCTTC.

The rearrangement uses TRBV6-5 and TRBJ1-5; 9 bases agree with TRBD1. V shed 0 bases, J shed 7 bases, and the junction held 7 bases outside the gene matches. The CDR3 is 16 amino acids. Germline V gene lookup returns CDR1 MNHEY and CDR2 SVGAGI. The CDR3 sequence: CASSYSWTGEDQPQHF. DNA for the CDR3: TGTGCCAGCAGTTACTCCTGGACAGGGGAGGACCAGCCCCAGCATTTT.

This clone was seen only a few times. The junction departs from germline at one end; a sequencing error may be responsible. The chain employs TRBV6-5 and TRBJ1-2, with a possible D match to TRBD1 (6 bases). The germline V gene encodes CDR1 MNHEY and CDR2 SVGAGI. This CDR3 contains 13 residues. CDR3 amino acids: CASSQTGSYGYPF. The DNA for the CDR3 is TGTGCCAGCAGTCAAACAGGGAGCTATGGCTACCCCTTC.

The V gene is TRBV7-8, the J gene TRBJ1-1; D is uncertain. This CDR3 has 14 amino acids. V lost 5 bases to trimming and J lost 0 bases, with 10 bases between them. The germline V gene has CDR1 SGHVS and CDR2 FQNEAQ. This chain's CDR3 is CASSPRSVNTEAFF. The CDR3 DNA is TGTGCCAGCAGCCCGCGGTCGGTGAACACTGAAGCTTTCTTT.

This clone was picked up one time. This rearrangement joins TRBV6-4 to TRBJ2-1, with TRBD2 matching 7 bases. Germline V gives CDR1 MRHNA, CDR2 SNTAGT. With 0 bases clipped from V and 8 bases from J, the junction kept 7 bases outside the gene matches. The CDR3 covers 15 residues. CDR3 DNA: TGTGCCAGCAGTGACTCGACGGGGGGAATGGATGAGCAGTTCTTC. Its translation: CASSDSTGGMDEQFF.

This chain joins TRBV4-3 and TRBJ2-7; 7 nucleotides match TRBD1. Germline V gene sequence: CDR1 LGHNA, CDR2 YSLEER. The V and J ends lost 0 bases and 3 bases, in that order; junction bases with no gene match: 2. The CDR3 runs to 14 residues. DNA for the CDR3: TGCGCCAGCAGCCAAGATCGGGACAGCTACGAGCAGTACTTC. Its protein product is CASSQDRDSYEQYF.

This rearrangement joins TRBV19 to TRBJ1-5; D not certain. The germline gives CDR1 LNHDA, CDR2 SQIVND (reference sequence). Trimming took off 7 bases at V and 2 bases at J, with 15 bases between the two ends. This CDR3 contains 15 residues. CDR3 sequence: CASIGPEWGNQPQHF. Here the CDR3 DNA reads TGTGCCAGTATTGGCCCGGAGTGGGGCAATCAGCCCCAGCATTTT.

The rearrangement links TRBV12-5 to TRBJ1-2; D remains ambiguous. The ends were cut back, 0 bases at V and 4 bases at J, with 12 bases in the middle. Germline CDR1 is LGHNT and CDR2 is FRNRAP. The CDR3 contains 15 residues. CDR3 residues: CASGLVQMGSYGYTF. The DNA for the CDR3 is TGTGCTAGTGGTTTGGTACAGATGGGCAGCTATGGCTACACCTTC.

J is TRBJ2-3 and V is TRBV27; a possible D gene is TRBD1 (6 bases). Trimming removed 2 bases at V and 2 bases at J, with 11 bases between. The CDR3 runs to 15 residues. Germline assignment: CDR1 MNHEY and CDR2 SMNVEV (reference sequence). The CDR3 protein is CASSLGDTFTDTQYF. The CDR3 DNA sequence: TGTGCCAGCAGTTTAGGGGACACTTTCACAGATACGCAGTATTTT.